The 24 T cell receptor beta chains in this list originate from one sample, sequenced in a study of blood T cell repertoires in COVID-19. The table came from immunoSEQ multiplex PCR; TCRdb's copy has only in-frame clones and leaves some out. The repertoire holds 300,000 to 350,000 clones, with roughly 87% as singletons. Sequences were obtained from peripheral blood. The receptors were sampled from a man aged 18 to 35 with active or convalescent COVID-19.

This clone showed up just a few times. The rearrangement uses TRBV6-1 and TRBJ2-2, with 7 nucleotides matching TRBD2. Losses at the gene ends were 3 bases for V and 3 bases for J; bases not matched to a gene: 7. CDR1 is MNHNS, CDR2 SASEGT, per germline. This CDR3 contains 16 residues. DNA for the CDR3: TGTGCCAGCAGTGAGCTGATAGCGGGCCACACCGGGGAGCTGTTTTTT. Its translation is CASSELIAGHTGELFF.

The chain links TRBV2 to TRBJ1-2; D gene ambiguous. Germline loops: CDR1 SNHLY, CDR2 FYNNEI. V lost 4 bases and J 2 bases, leaving 8 bases between the germline ends. The CDR3 is 13 residues long. CDR3 bases: TGTGCCAGCAGTGGGACTGCAAACTATGGCTACACCTTC. It specifies CASSGTANYGYTF.

The chain uses TRBV7-2 and TRBJ2-7, with TRBD2 as a possible D gene (5 bases). CDR1 and CDR2 (germline): SGHTA, FQGNSA. Trimming pared 5 bases from V and 3 bases from J, leaving 17 bases between. This CDR3 contains 15 residues. The CDR3, as DNA: TGTGCCAGCAGCCCCCGAGGGCTCACCGGCTACGAGCAGTACTTC. This gives the protein CASSPRGLTGYEQYF.

The gene calls are TRBV20-1 and TRBJ2-3; no definite D call. CDR1 and CDR2 (germline): DFQATT, SNEGSKA (reference sequence). The CDR3 totals 12 residues. Deletions cut 3 bases from V and 3 bases from J, with 7 bases between. The DNA for the CDR3 is TGCAGTGCTAGTCGGTCGACAGATACGCAGTATTTT. It specifies CSASRSTDTQYF.

The gene calls are TRBV10-3 and TRBJ2-5; 9 nucleotides agree with TRBD1. The CDR3 contains 15 residues. The trim removed 3 bases at V and 4 bases at J, leaving 6 bases unmatched. Germline V gene data show CDR1 as ENHRY and CDR2 as SYGVKD. The CDR3 bases are TGTGCCATCAGTGATGACAGGGGGTCGGGAGAGACCCAGTACTTC. It yields the protein CAISDDRGSGETQYF.

This chain uses TRBV19 with TRBJ2-6, with D possibly being TRBD1 (6 bases). Germline V gives CDR1 LNHDA, CDR2 SQIVND (reference sequence). V was trimmed by 3 bases and J by 4 bases, leaving 10 bases between them. This CDR3 is 15 amino acids long. Written as DNA, the CDR3 is TGTGCCAGTAGTATCTCAGGGGTCGGGGCCAACGTCCTGACTTTC. This sequence encodes CASSISGVGANVLTF.

The chain combines TRBV19 with TRBJ1-4; TRBD1 is a possible D gene (5 bases). Germline CDR1 is LNHDA and CDR2 is SQIVND (reference sequence). The CDR3 extends over 15 amino acids. V lost 2 bases, J lost 10 bases, and 17 bases lay in between. The DNA of the CDR3 is TGTGCCAGTAGTATATATGGGGCCGATGGGCCAAAACTGTTTTTT. This sequence encodes CASSIYGADGPKLFF. Full variable domain (remainder filled in from reference TRBV19 and TRBJ1-4): DGGITQSPKYLFRKEGQNVTLSCEQNLNHDAMYWYRQDPGQGLRLIYYSQIVNDFQKGDIAEGYSVSREKKESFPLTVTSAQKNPTAFYLCASSIYGADGPKLFFGSGTQLSVL.

The V and J genes are TRBV10-1 and TRBJ2-7; possible D gene TRBD2, 6 bases. The CDR3 contains 13 residues. Germline assignment: CDR1 WNHNN and CDR2 SYGVQD (reference sequence). Deletions cut 10 bases from V and 7 bases from J, with 20 bases between. DNA for the CDR3: TGCGCCACCCAAGCTAGCTCCGGGGGAGAGCAGTACTTC. Amino acid sequence: CATQASSGGEQYF.

The J gene is TRBJ1-6, the V gene TRBV28, with 8 nucleotides matching TRBD1. The CDR3 consists of 16 residues. CDR1 MDHEN and CDR2 SYDVKM come from the germline V gene. The trim removed 8 bases at V and 7 bases at J, leaving 13 bases unmatched. The DNA for the CDR3 is TGTGCCAGCCTCCCCCAGGGGGCGATTCAGAATTCACCCCTCCACTTT. It codes for CASLPQGAIQNSPLHF.

The chain combines TRBV28 with TRBJ2-3, with D possibly matching TRBD2 (5 bases). CDR1 MDHEN and CDR2 SYDVKM come from the germline V gene. CDR3 size: 14 residues. The CDR3 bases are TGTGCAGCCAGAGAGGGAGCGGTCCCAGATACGCAGTATTTT. Protein sequence: CAAREGAVPDTQYF.

The J gene is TRBJ2-5, the V gene TRBV27; 12 bases map to TRBD2. The germline V gene has CDR1 MNHEY and CDR2 SMNVEV (reference sequence). The CDR3 runs to 15 residues. After removal of 6 bases from V and 4 bases from J, the junction contained 6 bases not matched to a gene. CDR3 in amino acids: CASSLAGGPVETQYF. CDR3 nucleotides: TGTGCCAGCAGCCTAGCGGGGGGGCCTGTAGAGACCCAGTACTTC.

Only a few counts were recorded for this clone. The same CDR3 also results from other DNA sequences found in this sample. This chain links TRBV19 with TRBJ2-7; no firm D call. The length of the CDR3 is 13 residues. The V end lost 1 base, the J end lost 1 base, and 5 bases lay between the germline ends. CDR1 is LNHDA and CDR2 is SQIVND in the germline V gene (reference sequence). The CDR3 loop reads CASSIGPSYEQYF. Written as DNA, the CDR3 is TGTGCCAGTAGTATAGGTCCGTCCTACGAGCAGTACTTC.

This chain uses TRBV12-3 or TRBV12-4 with TRBJ1-5, with a possible D match to TRBD1 (5 bases). Trimming removed 3 bases at V and 5 bases at J, with 8 bases between. The CDR3 sequence is 13 residues long. In nucleotides, the CDR3 is TGTGCCAGCAGTTTTGGAGGGGATCAGCCCCAGCATTTT. Amino acid sequence: CASSFGGDQPQHF.

This rearrangement joins TRBV27 to TRBJ2-6; 15 bases line up with TRBD2. CDR1 and CDR2 (germline): MNHEY, SMNVEV (reference sequence). The CDR3 contains 17 residues. Trimming at V came to 8 bases and at J to 0 bases, leaving 2 bases not matched to a gene. CDR3 in amino acids: CASGTSGGPSGANVLTF. The CDR3 nucleotides read TGTGCCAGCGGGACTAGCGGGGGGCCCTCTGGGGCCAACGTCCTGACTTTC.

The gene calls are TRBV6-1 and TRBJ2-7; TRBD2 aligns across 11 bases. The CDR3 has 16 amino acids. With 2 bases clipped from V and 0 bases from J, the junction kept 3 bases outside the gene matches. Germline values: CDR1 MNHNS, CDR2 SASEGT. The CDR3 protein is CASSERLAGHSYEQYF. For the CDR3, the DNA is TGTGCCAGCAGTGAACGACTAGCGGGACACTCCTACGAGCAGTACTTC.

V is TRBV13 and J is TRBJ2-1, with 10 nucleotides matching TRBD2. Looked up from germline, CDR1 is PRHDT and CDR2 is FYEKMQ (reference sequence). This CDR3 is built from 16 residues. V trimming: 5 bases; J trimming: 4 bases; junction bases outside the gene matches: 8. The CDR3 is CASSLPTSGPYNEQFF. For the CDR3, the DNA is TGTGCCAGCAGCCTGCCGACTAGCGGGCCTTACAATGAGCAGTTCTTC. The entire variable domain, with the rest obtained from reference TRBV13 and TRBJ2-1, is as follows: AAGVIQSPRHLIKEKRETATLKCYPIPRHDTVYWYQQGPGQDPQFLISFYEKMQSDKGSIPDRFSAQQFSDYHSELNMSSLELGDSALYFCASSLPTSGPYNEQFFGPGTRLTVL.

This sequence joins TRBV11-2 and TRBJ1-2; D is ambiguous. The V end was cut by 5 bases, the J end by 0 bases, with 13 bases between. Germline CDR1 is SGHAT and CDR2 is FQNNGV. The CDR3 is 15 amino acids. CDR3 in amino acids: CASSPPVNSNYGYTF. CDR3 nucleotide sequence: TGTGCCAGCAGCCCTCCGGTAAACTCTAACTATGGCTACACCTTC.

The rearrangement links TRBV14 to TRBJ2-1; a possible D gene is TRBD2 (5 bases). Germline CDR1 and CDR2: SGHDN and FVKESK. V was trimmed by 4 bases and J by 1 base, leaving 17 bases between them. CDR3 length equals 17 residues. The CDR3 nucleotides read TGTGCCAGCAGCCCCCACCACAGCGGATTATCCTACAATGAGCAGTTCTTC. This gives the protein CASSPHHSGLSYNEQFF.

V usage is TRBV28 and J usage is TRBJ1-1; TRBD1 is a possible D gene (6 bases). Trimming left V 2 bases short and J 0 bases short, with 13 bases between. The CDR3 runs 16 residues. Germline values: CDR1 MDHEN, CDR2 SYDVKM. Here the CDR3 reads CASSLVQGPMNTEAFF. The CDR3 coding sequence is TGTGCCAGCAGTTTAGTCCAGGGGCCTATGAACACTGAAGCTTTCTTT.

The chain is built from TRBV4-1 and TRBJ2-3; the D gene is possibly TRBD2 (7 bases). Trimming cost V 2 bases and J 4 bases, with 19 bases left between them. The CDR3 runs to 17 residues. CDR1 is MGHRA and CDR2 is YSYEKL in the germline V gene. The DNA for the CDR3 is TGCGCCAGCAGCCAACTCATCGCGGGGGCCGATCCAGATACGCAGTATTTT. Its translation is CASSQLIAGADPDTQYF.

The CDR3 reads CASSYGTGSNVLTF. CDR3 DNA: TGTGCCAGCAGCTACGGGACAGGGTCCAACGTCCTGACTTTC. This sequence joins TRBV5-6 and TRBJ2-6, with 9 nucleotides matching TRBD1. Germline values: CDR1 SGHDT, CDR2 YYEEEE. V was clipped by 3 bases and J by 8 bases; unmatched bases: 3. The CDR3 covers 14 residues.

The chain joins TRBV14 to TRBJ2-2; TRBD2 agrees at 7 bases. The length of the CDR3 is 15 residues. The germline V gene has CDR1 SGHDN and CDR2 FVKESK. The trim removed 6 bases at V and 1 base at J, leaving 5 bases unmatched. In DNA form, the CDR3 reads TGTGCCAGCAGTCCCGGGACTAAGAACACCGGGGAGCTGTTTTTT. As protein: CASSPGTKNTGELFF.

The chain uses TRBV4-1 and TRBJ2-4; 8 bases match TRBD1. Germline trimming cut 3 bases from V and 5 bases from J; bases unmatched to any gene: 3. Per the germline V gene, CDR1 is MGHRA and CDR2 is YSYEKL. This CDR3 spans 14 amino acids. The CDR3, as DNA: TGCGCCAGCAGCCATCAGGGGGCAGAAAACATTCAGTACTTC. Its translation: CASSHQGAENIQYF.

This clone appeared once. The chain uses TRBV6-5 and TRBJ2-5; 8 bases line up with TRBD1. V lost 6 bases and J lost 5; bases outside the gene matches: 5. This CDR3 has 13 amino acids. Germline values: CDR1 MNHEY, CDR2 SVGAGI. The CDR3 here is CASRAGGAETQYF. DNA for the CDR3: TGTGCCAGCAGAGCAGGGGGCGCGGAGACCCAGTACTTC.